The entry below gives a single T cell receptor beta chain sequence along with its context. Its antigen remains unidentified. The V gene lost 4 bases and the J gene lost 1 base, with 16 bases spanning the gap. Germline V gene lookup returns CDR1 SEHNR and CDR2 FQNEAQ (reference sequence). The CDR3 length is 16 residues. This sample is drawn from a study of identical twins. Study-level results: Insertions ran lower in abundant cord blood beta clonotypes, though not in memory repertoires. Findings depended on cross-sectional statistics rather than tracking the same donors. Out-of-frame alpha sequences shared by twins showed excess low generation probability.

With template switching, a universal primer site was added, and the cDNA carried unique molecular identifiers. TCRdb re-called the 5' RACE reads through MiXCR, storing one row per CDR3 protein. Of 750,000 to 950,000 distinct CDR3 sequences listed, 10% to 15% are singletons. These data were likewise used in another study, on yellow fever vaccine responses in identical twins.

This sequence originates from a woman aged 18-29 years in good health. The V and J genes are TRBV7-9 and TRBJ1-1; D unresolved. The specimen was PBMCs. Here the CDR3 reads CASSSLGQARNTEAFF. The CDR3 coding sequence is TGTGCCAGCAGCTCCCTCGGCCAAGCAAGGAACACTGAAGCTTTCTTT.